The clone carrying this TCR beta chain appeared a single time. Assay: immunoSEQ multiplex PCR; the TCRdb copy retains only in-frame clones and omits some. Of approximately 30,000 clones in the sample, 89% were seen once. The entry originates in a study of T cell changes during pregnancy in multiple sclerosis. The germline V gene has CDR1 MNHNY and CDR2 SVGAGI (reference sequence). This CDR3 has 15 residues. Trimming shortened V by 8 bases and J by 3 bases, and 20 bases separated the two germline ends. The sequenced sample was CD4+ T cells from peripheral blood mononuclear cells, obtained in the first trimester of pregnancy. The clonotype was recovered from a female donor in good health, enrolled as a control in a pregnancy study. J is TRBJ2-7 and V is TRBV6-6; D perhaps matches TRBD2 (6 bases). CDR3: CASRPRASAIYEQYF. The CDR3 nucleotides are TGTGCCAGCCGACCCCGGGCTAGCGCCATCTACGAGCAGTACTTC.